This is a list of T cell receptor beta chains from one sample in a study of OX40 agonist ivuxolimab in advanced cancers. Sequencing was performed with immunoSEQ multiplex PCR; in TCRdb, only in-frame clones are kept and a portion is missing. The sample holds 65,000 to 70,000 clones, about 77% seen once. Sample: CD4+ or CD8+ T cells sorted from blood, taken in a trial of the OX40 agonist ivuxolimab. The receptors stem from an adult with an advanced solid tumor such as melanoma, head and neck, liver or kidney cancer. The CDR3 runs from the conserved cysteine through the conserved F or W. The order of the fields is J gene, clone size, V gene, D gene, CDR3 protein, CDR3 DNA. The D gene is left open where the match is weak. Expanded clones are given a class, and other clones once, few, many or no size at all.

TRBJ2-1	once	TRBV6-6	TRBD2	CASSLSGANEQFF	TGTGCCAGCAGCCTGAGCGGGGCCAATGAGCAGTTCTTC
TRBJ1-5	many	TRBV6-5	-	CASSVTRDNDQPQHF	TGTGCCAGCAGTGTGACCCGGGACAATGATCAGCCCCAGCATTTT
TRBJ1-1	-	TRBV6-5	-	CASSWRLHGDTEAFF	TGTGCCAGCAGTTGGCGACTCCACGGGGACACTGAAGCTTTCTTT
TRBJ2-7	few	TRBV10-1	TRBD2	CASSDQREGSGYSEQYF	TGCGCCAGCAGTGACCAGCGGGAGGGCTCGGGGTATAGCGAGCAGTACTTC
TRBJ2-7	-	TRBV4-1	TRBD2	CASSQDVLAGAYEQYF	TGCGCCAGCAGCCAAGATGTCCTAGCGGGGGCCTACGAGCAGTACTTC
TRBJ1-2	-	TRBV4-2	-	CASSQDVGVDGYTF	TGTGCCAGCAGCCAAGATGTAGGGGTCGATGGCTACACCTTC
TRBJ2-7	-	TRBV28	TRBD1	CASSAPTGAHYEQYF	TGTGCCAGCAGTGCTCCGACAGGGGCCCACTACGAGCAGTACTTC
TRBJ2-7	-	TRBV5-8	-	CASSLPRYDTAGNEQYF	TGTGCCAGCAGCTTGCCCAGGTACGACACTGCGGGGAACGAGCAGTACTTC
TRBJ1-1	-	TRBV6-5	-	CASSPDRDTEAFF	TGTGCCAGCAGCCCGGACAGAGACACTGAAGCTTTCTTT
TRBJ2-4	few	TRBV11-3	-	CASSLVLGIQYF	TGTGCCAGCAGCTTAGTCTTGGGCATTCAGTACTTC
TRBJ1-2	many	TRBV2	-	CASRPGGGGYTF	TGTGCCAGCAGGCCAGGAGGGGGGGGCTACACCTTC
TRBJ2-3	-	TRBV19	-	CASSISVRSDTQYF	TGTGCCAGTAGTATAAGCGTCAGGTCAGATACGCAGTATTTT
TRBJ1-1	-	TRBV19	-	CASSRTRGNTEAFF	TGTGCCAGTAGTAGGACCAGGGGGAACACTGAAGCTTTCTTT
TRBJ1-1	-	TRBV6-1	-	CASRTGMGTEAFF	TGTGCCAGCAGAACAGGGATGGGGACTGAAGCTTTCTTT
TRBJ2-1	-	TRBV6-5	TRBD2	CASSLAGAYNEQFF	TGTGCCAGCAGTTTAGCGGGGGCCTACAATGAGCAGTTCTTC
TRBJ1-2	-	TRBV7-9	-	CASSLEYGYTF	TGTGCCAGCAGCTTAGAGTATGGCTACACCTTC